This TCR beta chain is from a study of blood T cell repertoires in COVID-19 (dated by TCRdb to about 2020). Looking at the study overall: The collaborator samples originated in the United States, Italy and Spain and spanned the acute and convalescent phases of COVID-19. The prospective study material was composed of cDNA or gDNA derived from T cells, B-cell-depleted T cells, or PBMCs. Subjects who had been exposed to COVID-19, were actively infected with it, or had recovered from it provided the deeply sampled blood TCRbeta repertoires that made up the dataset. A freely available public database, intended as a resource for researchers studying the immune response to SARS-CoV-2, is where the repertoires were released. Samples were obtained from the ongoing ImmuneRACE study (first 160 participants) and from 950 to 1,500 subjects provided by 6 global collaborators. The sample metadata nearly always contained a de-identified subject ID, COVID-19 status, age in years and sex. Where available, HLA class I and class II types were taken from metadata supplied by the sample provider and were not determined by assay-based typing. The study at large found these results: Clinical and demographic metadata were provided uncurated, with the amount varying by source and participant.

TCRbeta CDR3 regions were amplified from genomic DNA by means of the immunoSEQ Assay, a bias-controlled multiplex PCR. The published analysis was carried out like this. The number of nucleated cells in each sample was estimated by amplification of reference gene primers within the assay. To quantify the absolute abundance of each unique TCRbeta CDR3 rearrangement, sequence reads were collapsed and filtered. For each sample, productive Simpson clonality was calculated as the square root of Simpson's diversity index over productive rearrangements. The clones in this table, taken by TCRdb from immuneACCESS, are in-frame only. Not every clone is retained; where verified, under half of the shortfall comes from an unresolved V gene, and the cause of the rest is unknown. V, J and clone size are those of that table, while D and trimming were read from the DNA. The table for this sample lists about 240,000 clones; more than 70% of them were counted only once. Together, the top ten hold more than 9% of the sample.

Germline trimming amounts to 4 bases on V and 3 bases on J, with 2 as the count of junction bases outside the gene matches. From a lookup of the germline V gene, CDR1 and CDR2 are SGHVS and FQNEAQ. The CDR3 measures 14 amino acids from cysteine to phenylalanine. Just the 42-base CDR3 DNA is kept, in frame starting at base 1. Each collaborating institution followed its own protocols to collect whole blood in K2EDTA tubes. For TCRbeta analysis, collaborators shipped samples in one of three forms: frozen whole blood, isolated PBMCs, or DNA extracted from either of those sample types. A word on this clone: Which antigen it targets is not known. The sample holds no much larger clone one base away, and base qualities are not on file.

The material sequenced was peripheral blood. The clonotype was recovered from an elderly man with acute or convalescent COVID-19. Rearrangement joined TRBV7-8 to TRBJ2-1; TRBD1 lines up with 8 middle nucleotides. The CDR3 reads as follows: CASSSDRVYNEQFF. The nucleotides read TGTGCCAGCAGCTCGGACAGGGTCTACAATGAGCAGTTCTTC. Full variable domain (CDR3 extended with the reference TRBV7-8 and TRBJ2-1 proteins): GAGVSQSPRYKVAKRGQDVALRCDPISGHVSLFWYQQALGQGPEFLTYFQNEAQLDKSGLPSDRFFAERPEGSVSTLKIQRTQQEDSAVYLCASSSDRVYNEQFFGPGTRLTVL.